The following is a T cell receptor (beta chain) sequence with its context. The sample carries other DNA sequences with the same CDR3. Naive CD8 cells, CD45RO-negative and positively selected for CCR7, excluded terminally differentiated effector memory CD45RA+ cells. This entry comes from a study of shared clonotypes between healthy human individuals. The table came from immunoSEQ multiplex PCR; TCRdb's copy has only in-frame clones and leaves some out. The sample shows about 2.1 million clones, roughly 91% of them seen only once. Germline values: CDR1 MDHEN, CDR2 SYDVKM. The trim removed 3 bases at V and 7 bases at J, leaving 0 bases unmatched. This CDR3 region has 11 residues.

The material sequenced was naive CD8+ T cells from PBMCs. This clonotype was obtained from a young man in good health. Some clones in this sample may be carry-over from other donors' samples. The chain is built from TRBV28 and TRBJ2-7; TRBD2 matches 7 bases. In DNA, the CDR3 is TGTGCCAGCAGTTTGGGGGGGGAGCAGTACTTC. Residues: CASSLGGEQYF.